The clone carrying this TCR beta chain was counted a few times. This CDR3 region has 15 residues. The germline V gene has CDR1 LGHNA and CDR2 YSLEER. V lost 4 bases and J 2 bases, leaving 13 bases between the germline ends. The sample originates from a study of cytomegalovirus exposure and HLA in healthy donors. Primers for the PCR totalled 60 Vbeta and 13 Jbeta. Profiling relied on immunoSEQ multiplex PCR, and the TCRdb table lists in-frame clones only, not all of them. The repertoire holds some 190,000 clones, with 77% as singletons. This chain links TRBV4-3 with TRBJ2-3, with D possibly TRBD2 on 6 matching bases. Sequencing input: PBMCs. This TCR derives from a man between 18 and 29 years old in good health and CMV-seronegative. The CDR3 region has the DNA TGCGCCAGCAGCCGGACCCGGGACTTCACAGATACGCAGTATTTT. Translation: CASSRTRDFTDTQYF.